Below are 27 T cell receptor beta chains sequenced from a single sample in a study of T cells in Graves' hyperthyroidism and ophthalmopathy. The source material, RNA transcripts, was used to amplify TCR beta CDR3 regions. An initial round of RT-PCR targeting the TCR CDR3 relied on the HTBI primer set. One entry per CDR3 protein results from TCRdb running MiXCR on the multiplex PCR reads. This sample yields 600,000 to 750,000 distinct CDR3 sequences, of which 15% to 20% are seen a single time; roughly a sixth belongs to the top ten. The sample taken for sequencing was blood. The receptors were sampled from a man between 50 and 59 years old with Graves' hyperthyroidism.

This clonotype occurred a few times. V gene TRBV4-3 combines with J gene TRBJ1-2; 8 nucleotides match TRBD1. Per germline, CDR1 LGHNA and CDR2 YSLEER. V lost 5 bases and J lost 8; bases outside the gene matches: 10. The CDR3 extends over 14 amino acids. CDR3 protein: CASSGRTGTLGYTF. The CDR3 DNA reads TGCGCCAGCAGCGGTCGGACAGGGACTCTGGGCTACACCTTC.

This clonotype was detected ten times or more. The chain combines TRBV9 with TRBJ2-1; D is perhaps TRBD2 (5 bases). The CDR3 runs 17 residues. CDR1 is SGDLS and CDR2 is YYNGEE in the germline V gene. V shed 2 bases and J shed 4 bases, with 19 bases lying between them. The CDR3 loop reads CASSVPLGSSAYNEQFF. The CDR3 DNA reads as TGTGCCAGCAGCGTCCCTCTGGGGAGTAGCGCTTACAATGAGCAGTTCTTC.

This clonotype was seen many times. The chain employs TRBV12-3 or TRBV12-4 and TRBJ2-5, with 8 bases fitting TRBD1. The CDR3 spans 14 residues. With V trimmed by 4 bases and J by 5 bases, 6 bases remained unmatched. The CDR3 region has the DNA TGTGCCAGCAGTTCGTCAGGGGGCGCGGAGACCCAGTACTTC. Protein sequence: CASSSSGGAETQYF.

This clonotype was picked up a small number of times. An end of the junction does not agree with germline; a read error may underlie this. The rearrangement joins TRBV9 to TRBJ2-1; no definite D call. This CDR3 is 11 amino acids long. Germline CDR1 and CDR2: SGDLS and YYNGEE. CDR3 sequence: CASSVENGQFF. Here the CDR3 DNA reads TGTGCCAGCAGCGTAGAAAATGGGCAGTTCTTC.

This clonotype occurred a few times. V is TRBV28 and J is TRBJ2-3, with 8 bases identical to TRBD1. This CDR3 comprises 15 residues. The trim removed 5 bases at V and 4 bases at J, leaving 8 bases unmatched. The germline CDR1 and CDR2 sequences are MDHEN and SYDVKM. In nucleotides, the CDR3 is TGTGCCAGCAGTAAAGGGACAGGCGGGGCAGATACGCAGTATTTT. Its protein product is CASSKGTGGADTQYF.

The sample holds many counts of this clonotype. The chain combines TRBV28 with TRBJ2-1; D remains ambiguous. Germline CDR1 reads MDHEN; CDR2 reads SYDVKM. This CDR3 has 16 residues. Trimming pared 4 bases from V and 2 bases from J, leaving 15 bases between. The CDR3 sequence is CASSYQTVNPYNEQFF. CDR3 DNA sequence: TGTGCCAGCAGTTATCAGACTGTTAACCCCTACAATGAGCAGTTCTTC. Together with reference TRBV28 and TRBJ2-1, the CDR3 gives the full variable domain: DVKVTQSSRYLVKRTGEKVFLECVQDMDHENMFWYRQDPGLGLRLIYFSYDVKMKEKGDIPEGYSVSREKKERFSLILESASTNQTSMYLCASSYQTVNPYNEQFFGPGTRLTVL.

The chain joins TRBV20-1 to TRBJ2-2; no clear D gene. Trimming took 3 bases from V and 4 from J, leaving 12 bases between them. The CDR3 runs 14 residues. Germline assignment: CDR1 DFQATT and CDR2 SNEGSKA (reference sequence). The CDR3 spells CSASIRVGTGELFF. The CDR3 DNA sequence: TGCAGTGCTAGTATCCGGGTGGGCACCGGGGAGCTGTTTTTT.

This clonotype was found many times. In nucleotides, the CDR3 is TGTGCCAGCAGCCTACCCGACAGGGGGCCGAATGAGCAGTTCTTC. Translated: CASSLPDRGPNEQFF. This chain joins TRBV3-1 and TRBJ2-1; TRBD1 matches 10 bases. V was pared by 4 bases and J by 7 bases, with 7 bases of the junction left unmatched. Germline V gene sequence: CDR1 LGHDT, CDR2 YNNKEL (reference sequence). This CDR3 has 15 residues.

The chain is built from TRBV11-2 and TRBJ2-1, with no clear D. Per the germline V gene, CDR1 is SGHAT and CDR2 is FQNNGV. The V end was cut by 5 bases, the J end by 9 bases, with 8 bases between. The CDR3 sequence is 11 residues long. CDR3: CASSTRVEQFF. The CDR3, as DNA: TGTGCCAGCAGCACAAGAGTTGAGCAGTTCTTC.

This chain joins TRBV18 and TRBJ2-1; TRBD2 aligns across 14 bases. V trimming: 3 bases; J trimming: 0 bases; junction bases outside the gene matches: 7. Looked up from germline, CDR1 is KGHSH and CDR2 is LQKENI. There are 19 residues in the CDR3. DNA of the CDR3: TGTGCCAGCTCACCCCGACTAGCGGGAGGGCCGAGCTCCTACAATGAGCAGTTCTTC. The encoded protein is CASSPRLAGGPSSYNEQFF.

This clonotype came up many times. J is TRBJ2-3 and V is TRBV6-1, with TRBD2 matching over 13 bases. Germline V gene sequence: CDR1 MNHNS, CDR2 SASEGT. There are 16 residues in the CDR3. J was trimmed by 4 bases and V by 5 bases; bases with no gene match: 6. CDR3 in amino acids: CASSLTSGRGPDTQYF. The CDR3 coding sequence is TGTGCCAGCAGTCTTACTAGCGGGAGGGGCCCAGATACGCAGTATTTT.

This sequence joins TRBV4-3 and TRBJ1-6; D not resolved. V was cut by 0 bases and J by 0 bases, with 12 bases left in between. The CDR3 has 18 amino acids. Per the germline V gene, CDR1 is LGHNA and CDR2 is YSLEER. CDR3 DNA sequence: TGCGCCAGCAGCCAAGATCATCCGCAGGTCTCCTATAATTCACCCCTCCACTTT. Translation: CASSQDHPQVSYNSPLHF.

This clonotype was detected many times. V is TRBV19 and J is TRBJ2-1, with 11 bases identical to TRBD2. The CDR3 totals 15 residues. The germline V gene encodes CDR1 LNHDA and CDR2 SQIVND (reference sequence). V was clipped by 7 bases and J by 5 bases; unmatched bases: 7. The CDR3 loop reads CASNYGTSGNNEQFF. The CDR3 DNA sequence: TGTGCCAGTAACTACGGGACTAGCGGCAACAATGAGCAGTTCTTC. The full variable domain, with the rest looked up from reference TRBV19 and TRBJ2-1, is DGGITQSPKYLFRKEGQNVTLSCEQNLNHDAMYWYRQDPGQGLRLIYYSQIVNDFQKGDIAEGYSVSREKKESFPLTVTSAQKNPTAFYLCASNYGTSGNNEQFFGPGTRLTVL.

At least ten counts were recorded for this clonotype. The CDR3 loop is CAITGRSYNEQFF. The CDR3 nucleotides read TGTGCCATCACCGGACGGTCCTACAATGAGCAGTTCTTC. The V gene is TRBV10-3, the J gene TRBJ2-1, with no clear D. The CDR3 extends over 13 amino acids. Per the germline V gene, CDR1 is ENHRY and CDR2 is SYGVKD. Trimming cost V 7 bases and J 1 base, with 8 bases left between them.

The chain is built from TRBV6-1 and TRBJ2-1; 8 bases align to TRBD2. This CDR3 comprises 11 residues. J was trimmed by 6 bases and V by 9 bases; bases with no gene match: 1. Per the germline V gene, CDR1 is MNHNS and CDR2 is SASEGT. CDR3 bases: TGTGCCAGTACTAGCGGCAATGAGCAGTTCTTC. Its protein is CASTSGNEQFF.

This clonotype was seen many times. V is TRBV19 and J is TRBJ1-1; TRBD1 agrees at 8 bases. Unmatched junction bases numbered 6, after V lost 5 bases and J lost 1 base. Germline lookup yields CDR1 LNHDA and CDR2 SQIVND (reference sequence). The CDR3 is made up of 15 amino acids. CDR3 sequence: CASSVGQGTNTEAFF. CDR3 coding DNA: TGTGCCAGTAGTGTTGGACAGGGAACGAACACTGAAGCTTTCTTT.

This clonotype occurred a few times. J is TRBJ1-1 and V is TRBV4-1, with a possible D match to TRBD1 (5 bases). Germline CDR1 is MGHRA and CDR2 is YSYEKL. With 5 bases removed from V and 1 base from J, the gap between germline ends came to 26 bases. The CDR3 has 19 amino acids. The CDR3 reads CASSYLLYGLGPTNTEAFF. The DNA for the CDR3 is TGCGCCAGCAGCTACCTCCTCTACGGGTTGGGACCGACGAACACTGAAGCTTTCTTT.

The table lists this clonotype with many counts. The CDR3 loop reads CASSGTSGSGREQFF. The CDR3 nucleotides are TGTGCCAGCAGTGGGACTAGCGGGAGTGGAAGGGAGCAGTTCTTC. V is TRBV6-1 and J is TRBJ2-1; 13 bases are a match to TRBD2. V lost 4 bases and J lost 10; bases outside the gene matches: 7. Looked up from germline, CDR1 is MNHNS and CDR2 is SASEGT. CDR3 length: 15 residues.

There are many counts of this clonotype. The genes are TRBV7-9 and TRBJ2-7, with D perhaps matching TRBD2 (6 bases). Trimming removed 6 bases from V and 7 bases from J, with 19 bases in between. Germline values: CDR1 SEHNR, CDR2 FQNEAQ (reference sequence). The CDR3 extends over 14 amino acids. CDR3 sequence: CASSDSVGRTEQYF. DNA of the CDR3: TGTGCCAGCAGTGATAGCGTAGGGAGGACGGAGCAGTACTTC.

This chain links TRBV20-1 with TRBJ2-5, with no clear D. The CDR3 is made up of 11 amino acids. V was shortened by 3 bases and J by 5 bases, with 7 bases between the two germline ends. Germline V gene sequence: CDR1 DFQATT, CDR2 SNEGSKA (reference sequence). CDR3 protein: CSARGPETQYF. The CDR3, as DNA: TGCAGTGCTAGGGGTCCGGAGACCCAGTACTTC.

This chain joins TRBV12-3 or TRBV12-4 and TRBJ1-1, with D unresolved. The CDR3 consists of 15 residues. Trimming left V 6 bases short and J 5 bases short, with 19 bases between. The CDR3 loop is CASRTGSRTGTEAFF. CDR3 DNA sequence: TGTGCCAGCAGAACCGGATCCCGGACGGGGACTGAAGCTTTCTTT.

The CDR3 DNA follows: TGTGCCAGCAGCGGGTCTGAGCTGCCGGGTGCCCACGAGCAGTACTTC. This encodes CASSGSELPGAHEQYF. The V and J genes are TRBV5-8 and TRBJ2-7; D remains ambiguous. The length of the CDR3 is 16 residues. Per germline, CDR1 SGHTS and CDR2 YDEGEE. V was clipped by 4 bases and J by 5 bases, with 22 bases between them.

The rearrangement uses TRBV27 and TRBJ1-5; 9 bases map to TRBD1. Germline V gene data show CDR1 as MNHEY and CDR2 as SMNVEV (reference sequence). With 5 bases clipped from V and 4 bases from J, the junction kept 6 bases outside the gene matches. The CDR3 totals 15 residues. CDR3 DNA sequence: TGTGCCAGCAGTGGGGGACAGGGCGGAAATCAGCCCCAGCATTTT. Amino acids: CASSGGQGGNQPQHF.

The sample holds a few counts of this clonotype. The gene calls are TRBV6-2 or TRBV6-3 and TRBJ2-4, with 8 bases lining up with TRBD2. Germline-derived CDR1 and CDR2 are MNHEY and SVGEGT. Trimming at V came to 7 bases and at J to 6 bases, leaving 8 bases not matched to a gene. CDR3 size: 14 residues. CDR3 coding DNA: TGTGCCAGCAATCAACCGGGACTAGGAAACATTCAGTACTTC. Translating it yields CASNQPGLGNIQYF.

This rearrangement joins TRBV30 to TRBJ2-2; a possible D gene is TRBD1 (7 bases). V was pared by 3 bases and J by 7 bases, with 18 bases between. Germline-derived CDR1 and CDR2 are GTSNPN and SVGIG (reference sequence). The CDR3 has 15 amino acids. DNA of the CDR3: TGTGCCTGGAGATTACCAGGAGGGGGCAACGGGGAGCTGTTTTTT. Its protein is CAWRLPGGGNGELFF. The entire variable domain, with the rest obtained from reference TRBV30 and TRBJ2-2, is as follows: SQTIHQWPATLVQPVGSPLSLECTVEGTSNPNLYWYRQAAGRGLQLLFYSVGIGQISSEVPQNLSASRPQDRQFILSSKKLLLSDSGFYLCAWRLPGGGNGELFFGEGSRLTVL.

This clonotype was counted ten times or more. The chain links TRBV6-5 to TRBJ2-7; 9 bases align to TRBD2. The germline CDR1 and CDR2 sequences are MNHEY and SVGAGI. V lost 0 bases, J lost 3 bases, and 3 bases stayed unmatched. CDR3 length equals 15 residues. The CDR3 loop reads CASSYSIAGDYEQYF. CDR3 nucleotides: TGTGCCAGCAGTTACTCCATAGCGGGAGACTACGAGCAGTACTTC.

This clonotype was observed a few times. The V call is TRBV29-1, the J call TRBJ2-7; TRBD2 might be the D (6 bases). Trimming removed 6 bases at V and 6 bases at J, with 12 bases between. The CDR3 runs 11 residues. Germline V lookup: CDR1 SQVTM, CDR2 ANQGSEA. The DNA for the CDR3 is TGCAGCGTCCGAACTAGCCCCGAGCAGTACTTC. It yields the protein CSVRTSPEQYF.